Listed below are T cell receptor beta chains from one sample, sequenced in a study of cytomegalovirus exposure and HLA in healthy donors. The assay was immunoSEQ multiplex PCR, and TCRdb's table has in-frame clones only and misses some. Of approximately 84,000 clones detected, 74% appear once; the ten largest clones hold roughly 9.1%. Material: PBMCs. Every receptor here comes from a man in his forties or fifties in good health and CMV-seropositive. CDR3s include the opening cysteine and the closing phenylalanine or tryptophan. D genes are given only for firm matches. The listing skips clone size in some rows; elsewhere it reads once, few, many or a size class.

v_call: TRBV7-6
d_call: -
j_call: TRBJ2-2
clone_size: -
cdr3_length: 16
cdr3_aa: CASSRRGQENTGELFF
cdr3_nt: TGTGCCAGCAGCCGCCGTGGTCAGGAGAACACCGGGGAGCTGTTTTTT

v_call: TRBV5-1
d_call: TRBD1
j_call: TRBJ2-5
clone_size: few
cdr3_length: 13
cdr3_aa: CASSYYRGETQYF
cdr3_nt: TGCGCCAGCAGTTATTACAGGGGAGAGACCCAGTACTTC

v_call: TRBV5-4
d_call: -
j_call: TRBJ2-5
clone_size: -
cdr3_length: 14
cdr3_aa: CASSLVERAETQYF
cdr3_nt: TGTGCCAGCAGCTTGGTGGAGAGGGCGGAGACCCAGTACTTC

v_call: TRBV2
d_call: -
j_call: TRBJ1-1
clone_size: -
cdr3_length: 16
cdr3_aa: CASSAPTGRGITEAFF
cdr3_nt: TGTGCCAGCAGTGCCCCTACAGGGAGGGGGATTACTGAAGCTTTCTTT

v_call: TRBV28
d_call: TRBD1
j_call: TRBJ1-6
clone_size: -
cdr3_length: 15
cdr3_aa: CASRGTGAFNSPLHF
cdr3_nt: TGTGCCAGCAGGGGGACAGGGGCTTTTAATTCACCCCTCCACTTT

v_call: TRBV28
d_call: TRBD2
j_call: TRBJ2-1
clone_size: few
cdr3_length: 14
cdr3_aa: CASTPGLAPVEQFF
cdr3_nt: TGTGCCAGCACACCGGGACTAGCCCCTGTTGAGCAGTTCTTC

v_call: TRBV11-2
d_call: TRBD1
j_call: TRBJ1-2
clone_size: -
cdr3_length: 14
cdr3_aa: CASSTAGTVYGYTF
cdr3_nt: TGTGCCAGCAGCACCGCCGGGACAGTCTATGGCTACACCTTC

v_call: TRBV7-6
d_call: TRBD2
j_call: TRBJ2-5
clone_size: -
cdr3_length: 15
cdr3_aa: CASSLGSGRVETQYF
cdr3_nt: TGTGCCAGCAGCTTAGGTAGCGGGAGGGTTGAGACCCAGTACTTC

v_call: TRBV9
d_call: TRBD1
j_call: TRBJ2-7
clone_size: -
cdr3_length: 15
cdr3_aa: CASSVRDRGAYEQYF
cdr3_nt: TGTGCCAGCAGCGTCCGGGACAGGGGGGCCTACGAGCAGTACTTC

v_call: TRBV27
d_call: TRBD1
j_call: TRBJ2-1
clone_size: -
cdr3_length: 17
cdr3_aa: CASSRSDRAGTYNEQFF
cdr3_nt: TGTGCCAGCAGTCGGAGTGACAGGGCGGGCACCTACAATGAGCAGTTCTTC